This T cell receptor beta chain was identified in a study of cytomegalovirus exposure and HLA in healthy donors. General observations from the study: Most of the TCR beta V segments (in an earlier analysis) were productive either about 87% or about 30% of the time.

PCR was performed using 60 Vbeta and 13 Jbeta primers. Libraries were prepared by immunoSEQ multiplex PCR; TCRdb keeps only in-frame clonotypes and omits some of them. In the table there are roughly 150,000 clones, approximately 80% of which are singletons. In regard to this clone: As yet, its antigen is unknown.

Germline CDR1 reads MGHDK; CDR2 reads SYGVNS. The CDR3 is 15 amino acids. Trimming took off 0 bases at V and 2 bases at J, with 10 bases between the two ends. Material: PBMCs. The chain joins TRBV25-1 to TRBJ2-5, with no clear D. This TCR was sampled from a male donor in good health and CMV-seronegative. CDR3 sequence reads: CASSEYHGRQETQYF. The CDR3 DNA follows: TGTGCCAGCAGTGAATATCATGGGCGACAAGAGACCCAGTACTTC. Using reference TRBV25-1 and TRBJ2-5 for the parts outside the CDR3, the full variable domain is EADIYQTPRYLVIGTGKKITLECSQTMGHDKMYWYQQDPGMELHLIHYSYGVNSTEKGDLSSESTVSRIRTEHFPLTLESARPSHTSQYLCASSEYHGRQETQYFGPGTRLLVL.